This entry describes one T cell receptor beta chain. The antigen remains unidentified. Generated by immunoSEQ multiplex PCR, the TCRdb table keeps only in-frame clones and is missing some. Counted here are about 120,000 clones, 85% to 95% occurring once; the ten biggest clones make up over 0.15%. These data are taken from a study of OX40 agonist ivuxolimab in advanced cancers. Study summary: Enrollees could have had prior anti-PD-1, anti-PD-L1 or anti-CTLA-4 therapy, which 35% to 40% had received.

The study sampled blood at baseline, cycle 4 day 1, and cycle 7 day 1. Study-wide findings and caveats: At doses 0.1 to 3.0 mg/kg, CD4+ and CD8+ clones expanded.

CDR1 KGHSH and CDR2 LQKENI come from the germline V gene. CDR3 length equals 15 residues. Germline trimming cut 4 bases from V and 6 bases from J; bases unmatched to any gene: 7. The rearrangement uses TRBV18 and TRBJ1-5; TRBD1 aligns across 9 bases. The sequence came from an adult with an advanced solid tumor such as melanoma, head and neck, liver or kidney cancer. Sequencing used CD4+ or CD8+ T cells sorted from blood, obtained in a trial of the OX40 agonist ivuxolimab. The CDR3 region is CASSLGTGKGQPQHF. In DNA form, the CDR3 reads TGTGCCAGCTCACTTGGGACAGGGAAGGGTCAGCCCCAGCATTTT.